This passage covers 29 T cell receptor beta chains from one sample sequenced in a study of T cell responses to AZD1222 COVID-19 vaccine. Generated by immunoSEQ multiplex PCR, the TCRdb table keeps only in-frame clones and is missing some. The sample has about 150,000 clones; about 90% are singletons. The sample consisted of peripheral blood, taken 28 days after the second AZD1222 dose. The receptors here all came from an adult who received the AZD1222 COVID-19 vaccine.

In nucleotides, the CDR3 is TGTGCCAGCGCATTAGCGGGGAACACAGATACGCAGTATTTT. As protein: CASALAGNTDTQYF. The chain joins TRBV7-9 to TRBJ2-3, with 8 bases aligning to TRBD2. The CDR3 sequence is 14 residues long. Germline loops: CDR1 SEHNR, CDR2 FQNEAQ (reference sequence). The J segment lost 2 bases and the V segment lost 8 bases, leaving 6 bases of the junction unmatched.

This sequence joins TRBV4-3 and TRBJ2-1, with 8 bases that match TRBD1. CDR1 is LGHNA, CDR2 YSLEER, per germline. This CDR3 spans 15 amino acids. Trimming at V came to 3 bases and at J to 4 bases, leaving 5 bases not matched to a gene. For the CDR3, the DNA is TGCGCCAGCAGCCAGAGGGACAGGTCTTACAATGAGCAGTTCTTC. It is translated as CASSQRDRSYNEQFF.

CDR3 region: CASSKRQGAPNEKLFF. The CDR3 region has the DNA TGTGCCAGCAGCAAAAGACAGGGGGCACCTAATGAAAAACTGTTTTTT. The chain recombines TRBV7-9 with TRBJ1-4, with 10 nucleotides matching TRBD1. From germline, CDR1 is SEHNR and CDR2 FQNEAQ (reference sequence). The CDR3 covers 16 residues. V dropped 5 bases and J dropped 3; count of bases not matched to a gene: 6.

The chain uses TRBV5-4 and TRBJ1-1; weak D call: TRBD1 (6 bases). Germline lookup yields CDR1 SGHNT and CDR2 YYREEE (reference sequence). CDR3 length: 15 amino acids. Trimming pared 0 bases from V and 0 bases from J, leaving 9 bases between. The CDR3 loop reads CASSLERGMNTEAFF. The CDR3 DNA follows: TGTGCCAGCAGCTTGGAGAGGGGGATGAACACTGAAGCTTTCTTT.

CDR3 in DNA: TGTGCCAGTAGTATGCGTTCGACAGGGGTCGGTCCAGGTGAAGCTTTCTTT. Its translation is CASSMRSTGVGPGEAFF. The chain is built from TRBV19 and TRBJ1-1, with 8 bases that match TRBD1. CDR3 size: 17 residues. Germline assignment: CDR1 LNHDA and CDR2 SQIVND (reference sequence). The J segment lost 7 bases and the V segment lost 3 bases, leaving 16 bases of the junction unmatched.

The chain employs TRBV7-8 and TRBJ2-5, with 7 bases aligning to TRBD1. This CDR3 comprises 14 residues. Unmatched junction bases numbered 4, after V lost 3 bases and J lost 3 bases. The germline gives CDR1 SGHVS, CDR2 FQNEAQ. The CDR3 region has the DNA TGTGCCAGCAGCTTCAAAGGGACAGAAGAGACCCAGTACTTC. This sequence encodes CASSFKGTEETQYF.

The V and J genes are TRBV7-8 and TRBJ2-5; 9 bases align to TRBD2. The CDR3 is 15 amino acids. The V and J ends lost 3 bases and 2 bases, in that order; junction bases with no gene match: 4. CDR1 is SGHVS and CDR2 is FQNEAQ in the germline V gene. CDR3 bases: TGTGCCAGCAGCTTGACTAGCGGCCCACAAGAGACCCAGTACTTC. It is translated as CASSLTSGPQETQYF.

The V and J genes are TRBV12-5 and TRBJ2-7; 10 bases are shared with TRBD1. The length of the CDR3 is 21 residues. Looked up from germline, CDR1 is LGHNT and CDR2 is FRNRAP. Trimming cost V 1 base and J 3 bases; bases outside gene matches: 21. In DNA, the CDR3 is TGTGCTAGTGGTTTGGGACAGGGGGCTCTCTTGGCCAAGGGGACTCTCTACGAGCAGTACTTC. Amino acids: CASGLGQGALLAKGTLYEQYF.

The J gene is TRBJ1-2, the V gene TRBV19, with D possibly matching TRBD1 (5 bases). Per germline, CDR1 LNHDA and CDR2 SQIVND (reference sequence). Trimming took off 8 bases at V and 5 bases at J, with 18 bases between the two ends. The CDR3 has 14 amino acids. The CDR3 loop reads CASGAVGGQYGYTF. DNA of the CDR3: TGTGCCAGTGGGGCGGTCGGAGGACAATATGGCTACACCTTC.

The chain employs TRBV14 and TRBJ2-7; the D is unclear. Germline V gene data show CDR1 as SGHDN and CDR2 as FVKESK. CDR3 length equals 14 residues. The V gene lost 1 base and the J gene lost 2 bases, with 9 bases spanning the gap. The CDR3 here is CASSQVTFAYEQYF. CDR3 DNA sequence: TGTGCCAGCAGCCAAGTTACGTTCGCCTACGAGCAGTACTTC.

The chain couples TRBV30 to TRBJ2-7; tentative D call: TRBD2 (6 bases). Trimming shortened V by 2 bases and J by 2 bases, and 13 bases separated the two germline ends. The CDR3 length is 14 residues. Germline V gene lookup returns CDR1 GTSNPN and CDR2 SVGIG (reference sequence). The CDR3 nucleotides read TGTGCCTGGAGTACGGGACTCGTAACCTACGAGCAGTACTTC. This encodes CAWSTGLVTYEQYF.

The V and J genes are TRBV6-2 or TRBV6-3 and TRBJ1-5, with TRBD1 identical over 7 bases. V lost 6 bases to trimming and J lost 2 bases; unmatched junction nucleotides: 13. Germline V lookup: CDR1 MNHEY, CDR2 SVGEGT. The CDR3 spans 17 residues. Written as DNA, the CDR3 is TGTGCCAGCAGCCCTACAGGGGTCGGGGTGGGCAATCAGCCCCAGCATTTT. Protein: CASSPTGVGVGNQPQHF.

In its sample, this clone was seen once. The rearrangement uses TRBV9 and TRBJ1-1; no clear D. The CDR3 has 14 residues. Trimming left V 3 bases short and J 0 bases short, with 9 bases between. Germline assignment: CDR1 SGDLS and CDR2 YYNGEE. The CDR3 DNA follows: TGTGCCAGCAGCGCCCAGCTCATGAACACTGAAGCTTTCTTT. Translated, it gives CASSAQLMNTEAFF.

The rearrangement links TRBV2 to TRBJ2-7; weak D call: TRBD2 (5 bases). The CDR3 is 11 amino acids. Germline CDR1 reads SNHLY; CDR2 reads FYNNEI. Deletions cut 6 bases from V and 4 bases from J, with 7 bases between. This CDR3 reads CASRGEYEQYF. The CDR3, as DNA: TGTGCCAGCAGGGGAGAATACGAGCAGTACTTC.

This chain joins TRBV27 and TRBJ2-7; maybe TRBD2 (6 bases). V was cut by 2 bases and J by 3 bases, with 8 bases left in between. Germline V gene lookup returns CDR1 MNHEY and CDR2 SMNVEV (reference sequence). The CDR3 is 13 residues long. The CDR3 DNA follows: TGTGCCAGCAGTTTAGGGACTTACTACGAGCAGTACTTC. It codes for CASSLGTYYEQYF.

The rearrangement joins TRBV5-1 to TRBJ1-5; D is perhaps TRBD1 (5 bases). Trimming took 4 bases from V and 7 from J, leaving 18 bases between them. The CDR3 runs to 15 residues. The germline V gene encodes CDR1 SGHRS and CDR2 YFSETQ. The CDR3, as DNA: TGCGCCAGCAGCCCGGGGGGGGGTGCTATCCAGCCCCAGCATTTT. It specifies CASSPGGGAIQPQHF.

This clone came up once. The chain couples TRBV6-6 to TRBJ1-1; the match to TRBD1 covers 7 bases. Germline lookup yields CDR1 MNHNY and CDR2 SVGAGI (reference sequence). V dropped 4 bases and J dropped 2; count of bases not matched to a gene: 4. The CDR3 totals 14 residues. The CDR3 region is CASSWGQSNTEAFF. In DNA form, the CDR3 reads TGTGCCAGCAGTTGGGGACAGAGTAACACTGAAGCTTTCTTT.

This chain's CDR3 is CASSQRAIITDTQYF. DNA of the CDR3: TGTGCCAGCAGCCAACGAGCTATTATCACAGATACGCAGTATTTT. V usage is TRBV14 and J usage is TRBJ2-3; D call uncertain. The CDR3 has 15 amino acids. In germline, CDR1 is SGHDN, CDR2 FVKESK. Trimming removed 2 bases from V and 2 bases from J, with 11 bases in between.

The chain has TRBV6-5 and TRBJ2-3; D possibly corresponds to TRBD2 (6 bases). The CDR3 extends over 13 amino acids. V was clipped by 7 bases and J by 3 bases, with 11 bases between them. Germline CDR1 reads MNHEY; CDR2 reads SVGAGI. The CDR3 spells CASTGRGTDTQYF. CDR3 coding DNA: TGTGCCAGCACGGGACGGGGGACAGATACGCAGTATTTT.

The CDR3 DNA follows: TGTGCCAGCAGTTACATGCGGGGGGTTGAGACCCAGTACTTC. Its protein is CASSYMRGVETQYF. The V and J genes are TRBV6-5 and TRBJ2-5; 8 bases are a match to TRBD2. The CDR3 runs 14 residues. The J segment lost 5 bases and the V segment lost 2 bases, leaving 4 bases of the junction unmatched. Looked up from germline, CDR1 is MNHEY and CDR2 is SVGAGI.

The chain has TRBV19 and TRBJ1-1; D possibly corresponds to TRBD1 (6 bases). Germline V gene sequence: CDR1 LNHDA, CDR2 SQIVND (reference sequence). This CDR3 region has 13 residues. Trimming removed 6 bases from V and 8 bases from J, with 16 bases in between. DNA for the CDR3: TGTGCCAGTAGCCAAATACCGGACAGAGAAGCTTTCTTT. Its translation is CASSQIPDREAFF. Complete variable domain (other parts from reference TRBV19 and TRBJ1-1): DGGITQSPKYLFRKEGQNVTLSCEQNLNHDAMYWYRQDPGQGLRLIYYSQIVNDFQKGDIAEGYSVSREKKESFPLTVTSAQKNPTAFYLCASSQIPDREAFFGQGTRLTVV.

The table lists this clone with a count of one. The J gene is TRBJ1-6, the V gene TRBV5-6; 9 nucleotides agree with TRBD1. The CDR3 length is 16 residues. CDR1 is SGHDT, CDR2 YYEEEE, per germline. J lost 0 bases, V lost 4 bases, and 2 bases had no gene match. The CDR3 loop reads CASSTQGASYNSPLHF. The CDR3 nucleotides read TGTGCCAGCAGCACACAGGGGGCCTCCTATAATTCACCCCTCCACTTT.

This clone was seen only once. The chain links TRBV6-2 or TRBV6-3 to TRBJ1-6; the D gene is possibly TRBD1 (5 bases). The CDR3 has 13 residues. Germline V gives CDR1 MNHEY, CDR2 SVGEGT. V was cut by 5 bases and J by 8 bases, with 10 bases left in between. The CDR3 nucleotides read TGTGCCAGCAGTATGGGACTTGATTCACCCCTCCACTTT. The encoded protein is CASSMGLDSPLHF.

The gene calls are TRBV6-5 and TRBJ1-5; the match to TRBD1 covers 7 bases. With 8 bases clipped from V and 7 bases from J, the junction kept 14 bases outside the gene matches. The V gene's germline CDR1 is MNHEY and CDR2 SVGAGI. The CDR3 is made up of 15 amino acids. Here the CDR3 reads CASGRGRTGEQPQHF. The CDR3, as DNA: TGTGCCAGCGGAAGAGGCCGGACAGGTGAGCAGCCCCAGCATTTT.

The CDR3: CASSMGGSQPQHF. The DNA of the CDR3 is TGTGCCAGTAGTATGGGGGGGAGCCAGCCCCAGCATTTT. The chain uses TRBV19 and TRBJ1-5; D is perhaps TRBD1 (5 bases). The CDR3 length is 13 residues. The germline V and J ends were trimmed by 3 bases and 7 bases, with 10 bases remaining between them. Germline V lookup: CDR1 LNHDA, CDR2 SQIVND (reference sequence).

V usage is TRBV18 and J usage is TRBJ2-7; D is tentatively TRBD1 or TRBD2 (5 bases each). The germline V gene encodes CDR1 KGHSH and CDR2 LQKENI. This CDR3 region has 15 residues. V lost 3 bases to trimming and J lost 0 bases, with 12 bases between them. The CDR3 bases are TGTGCCAGCTCACCCTCGGGACCGAGCTCCTACGAGCAGTACTTC. This encodes CASSPSGPSSYEQYF.

This clone came up once. The chain has TRBV6-5 and TRBJ2-2; 7 bases align to TRBD2. The germline V gene has CDR1 MNHEY and CDR2 SVGAGI. V lost 4 bases and J lost 7; bases outside the gene matches: 12. This CDR3 contains 16 residues. CDR3 region: CASSSTRTSWHGELFF. As DNA, the CDR3 is TGTGCCAGCAGTTCCACGAGGACTAGTTGGCACGGGGAGCTGTTTTTT.

J is TRBJ2-7 and V is TRBV7-2; no firm D call. Germline V CDR1 and CDR2: SGHTA, FQGNSA. Trimming took 3 bases from V and 6 from J, leaving 18 bases between them. The CDR3 runs to 15 residues. The CDR3 reads CASSLLVAVKAEQYF. The CDR3 region has the DNA TGTGCCAGCAGCTTGTTAGTGGCAGTTAAGGCCGAGCAGTACTTC. The full variable domain, its missing parts supplied by reference TRBV7-2 and TRBJ2-7, is GAGVSQSPSNKVTEKGKDVELRCDPISGHTALYWYRQSLGQGLEFLIYFQGNSAPDKSGLPSDRFSAERTGGSVSTLTIQRTQQEDSAVYLCASSLLVAVKAEQYFGPGTRLTVT.

The chain uses TRBV7-3 and TRBJ2-1; TRBD2 matches at 7 bases. The germline V gene encodes CDR1 SGHTA and CDR2 FQGTGA. V lost 1 base to trimming and J lost 3 bases; unmatched junction nucleotides: 6. The CDR3 is 16 residues long. As DNA, the CDR3 is TGTGCCAGCAGCTTAAGGCCGGGAGGCATCTACAATGAGCAGTTCTTC. Encoded protein: CASSLRPGGIYNEQFF.